This T cell receptor (beta chain) emerged from a study of Ad26.COV2.S vaccination and SARS-CoV-2 variants. Study summary: As a participant in COV1001, the donor was in the Ad26.COV2.S trial arm.

Regarding treatment: about 20 received Ad26.COV2.S at low or high dose, single or two shots; 5 received placebo; per-sample allocation not given. Sampling occurred on day 63 after the first vaccine or placebo injection. Clones were sequenced by immunoSEQ multiplex PCR, and TCRdb holds only the in-frame ones, with some missing. This sample has about 330,000 clones, with almost 90% found just once. The material was peripheral blood, obtained in a trial of Ad26.COV2.S vaccine versus placebo. This clonotype originated in a person aged 18-60 years who received the Ad26.COV2.S COVID-19 vaccine or a placebo.

The CDR3 nucleotides read TGTGCCAGCAGCCCCCCTCCCGGCAGGAACACTGAAGCTTTCTTT. It codes for CASSPPPGRNTEAFF. This rearrangement joins TRBV9 to TRBJ1-1; no firm D call. This CDR3 is built from 15 residues. The germline gives CDR1 SGDLS, CDR2 YYNGEE. The V and J ends lost 4 bases and 1 base respectively, with 14 bases between them.